The 5 T cell receptor beta chains presented below share a single source sample, sequenced in a study of control samples from healthy donors and cancer patients. The data were produced by immunoSEQ multiplex PCR, yet TCRdb's version contains in-frame clones alone and is incomplete. The sample carries 150,000 to 200,000 clones, around nine tenths recorded once. Input material: blood. Receptor source: a man aged 25 to 40 in good health.

The gene calls are TRBV30 and TRBJ1-5; 7 nucleotides match TRBD1. The CDR3 extends over 15 amino acids. Germline CDR1 is GTSNPN and CDR2 is SVGIG (reference sequence). The J segment lost 0 bases and the V segment lost 2 bases, leaving 4 bases of the junction unmatched. CDR3 DNA: TGTGCCTGGAGTCCCGGGACAGCTAGCAATCAGCCCCAGCATTTT. Translation: CAWSPGTASNQPQHF.

The chain is built from TRBV11-3 and TRBJ1-1, with 11 bases lining up with TRBD1. This CDR3 spans 12 amino acids. In germline, CDR1 is SGHNT, CDR2 YENEEA. Trimming at V came to 4 bases and at J to 10 bases, leaving 2 bases not matched to a gene. In nucleotides, the CDR3 is TGTGCCAGCAGCTCAGGGACAGGGGGAGCTTTCTTT. Amino acids: CASSSGTGGAFF.

The J gene is TRBJ2-5, the V gene TRBV15; 9 positions agree with TRBD1. CDR3 length: 15 amino acids. The J segment lost 3 bases and the V segment lost 5 bases, leaving 7 bases of the junction unmatched. The germline V gene has CDR1 LNHNV and CDR2 YYDKDF (reference sequence). CDR3 DNA: TGTGCCACCAGCGGTGGGGGACAGGGTAAAGAGACCCAGTACTTC. This translates into CATSGGGQGKETQYF.

V usage is TRBV2 and J usage is TRBJ2-1, with unresolved D. This CDR3 contains 13 residues. CDR1 SNHLY and CDR2 FYNNEI come from the germline V gene. The V end was cut by 5 bases, the J end by 3 bases, with 8 bases between. Written as DNA, the CDR3 is TGTGCCAGCAGTAGAGAGCACTACAATGAGCAGTTCTTC. Amino acids: CASSREHYNEQFF.

The V and J genes are TRBV7-9 and TRBJ1-4, with no clear D. The CDR3 has 14 residues. V lost 1 base and J 0 bases, leaving 3 bases between the germline ends. Looked up from germline, CDR1 is SEHNR and CDR2 is FQNEAQ (reference sequence). CDR3 sequence: CASSLEPTNEKLFF. CDR3 sequence (DNA): TGTGCCAGCAGCTTAGAGCCAACTAATGAAAAACTGTTTTTT.